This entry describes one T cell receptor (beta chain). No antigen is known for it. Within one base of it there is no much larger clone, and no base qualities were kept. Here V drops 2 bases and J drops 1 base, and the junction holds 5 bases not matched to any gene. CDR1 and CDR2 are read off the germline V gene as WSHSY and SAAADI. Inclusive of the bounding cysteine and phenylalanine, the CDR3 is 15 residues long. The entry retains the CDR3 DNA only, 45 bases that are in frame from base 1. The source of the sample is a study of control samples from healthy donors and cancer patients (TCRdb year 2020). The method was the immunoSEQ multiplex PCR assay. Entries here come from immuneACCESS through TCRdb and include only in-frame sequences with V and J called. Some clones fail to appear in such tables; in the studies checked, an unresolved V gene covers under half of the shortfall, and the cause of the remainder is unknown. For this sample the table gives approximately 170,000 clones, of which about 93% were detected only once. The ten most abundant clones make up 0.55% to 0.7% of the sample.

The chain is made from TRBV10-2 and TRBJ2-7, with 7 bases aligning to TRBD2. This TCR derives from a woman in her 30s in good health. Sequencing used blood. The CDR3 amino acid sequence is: CASSEPQRGSYEQYF. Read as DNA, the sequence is TGCGCCAGCAGTGAGCCCCAGCGGGGTTCCTACGAGCAGTACTTC.